The source of this TCR beta chain is a study of chemoradiotherapy in HPV16-positive cancers. Unmatched junction bases numbered 10, after V lost 5 bases and J lost 0 bases. The CDR3 covers 17 residues. Germline CDR1 reads KGHSH; CDR2 reads LQKENI. Only in-frame clones appear in the TCRdb table, and some are missing; sequencing was by immunoSEQ multiplex PCR. The sample has over 4,000 clones; about 67% are singletons. For this clone: Its specificity is unknown.

Study-wide results and caveats: Non-HPV-specific T cells did not expand in tumors during treatment, whereas candidate HPV-specific clones and E7-related motifs did.

V usage is TRBV18 and J usage is TRBJ2-3; 8 positions match TRBD1. This clonotype was obtained from a human donor with HPV-associated anogenital cancer. The sequences come from tumor tissue, collected from a patient who underwent chemoradiotherapy. The CDR3 reads CASSSYTGQGSTDTQYF. The CDR3 region has the DNA TGTGCCAGCTCATCCTACACAGGACAGGGCAGCACAGATACGCAGTATTTT.